The source of this T cell receptor (beta chain) is a study of patients and donors after allogeneic stem cell transplantation. The CDR3 is made up of 15 amino acids. V was clipped by 0 bases and J by 8 bases, with 14 bases between them. CDR1 is MNHEY, CDR2 SVGAGI, per germline. MiXCR was run by TCRdb on the RT-PCR reads, yielding one entry per CDR3 protein. The sample includes roughly 960,000 distinct CDR3 sequences, under 20% of them seen just once. This clonotype was counted only a few times. Sequences were obtained from blood, either unsorted or a sorted T cell fraction (not recorded which). The source of this sequence is a human donor who was either an allogeneic HSCT recipient or a stem cell or donor lymphocyte infusion donor (not recorded which). It is not recorded whose cells these are; they may come from a transplant donor. The chain joins TRBV6-5 to TRBJ2-1; no firm D call. CDR3 residues: CASSYSILPWDEQFF. CDR3 sequence (DNA): TGTGCCAGCAGTTACTCGATCCTGCCCTGGGATGAGCAGTTCTTC.